This T cell receptor (beta chain) originates from a study of blood T cell repertoires in COVID-19. Produced via immunoSEQ multiplex PCR; TCRdb's table is partial and in-frame only. This sample yields fewer than 350,000 clones, of which around 88% are seen a single time; approximately 1.8% belongs to the top ten. Those enrolled in Seattle joined during active infection and were followed longitudinally afterward. The V gene's germline CDR1 is SQVTM and CDR2 ANQGSEA. V dropped 1 base and J dropped 0; count of bases not matched to a gene: 0. The CDR3 is 15 amino acids. The sequencing input was peripheral blood. The TCR sequence derives from a woman aged 25 to 39 with COVID-19, enrolled during active disease. This chain links TRBV29-1 with TRBJ2-7, with TRBD2 matching 13 bases. CDR3 in DNA: TGCAGCGTTGAAGGGACTAGCGGGAGCTCCTACGAGCAGTACTTC. Its protein product is CSVEGTSGSSYEQYF.